One and the same sample provided the 20 T cell receptor beta chains below, sequenced in a study of blood T cell repertoires in COVID-19. The method was immunoSEQ multiplex PCR; TCRdb's version includes in-frame clones alone and lacks a portion of them. The data hold about 210,000 clones, with around 85% observed a single time. Sequenced: peripheral blood. These receptors all come from a woman between 65 and 79 years old with COVID-19, enrolled during active disease.

The V and J genes are TRBV27 and TRBJ1-5, with D unresolved. Germline V gene data show CDR1 as MNHEY and CDR2 as SMNVEV (reference sequence). The CDR3 runs 15 residues. The V end was cut by 5 bases, the J end by 3 bases, with 14 bases between. Here the CDR3 reads CASSPGSLPNQPQHF. The CDR3 DNA follows: TGTGCCAGCAGTCCCGGGTCCCTCCCCAATCAGCCCCAGCATTTT.

The rearrangement links TRBV18 to TRBJ2-3; D is undetermined. In germline, CDR1 is KGHSH, CDR2 LQKENI. The CDR3 contains 14 residues. The ends were cut back, 6 bases at V and 2 bases at J, with 12 bases in the middle. The CDR3 is CASSLESHTDTQYF. The CDR3 nucleotides read TGTGCCAGCTCCCTGGAGAGCCACACAGATACGCAGTATTTT.

The chain carries TRBV5-1 and TRBJ1-1; TRBD1 agrees at 12 bases. From germline, CDR1 is SGHRS and CDR2 YFSETQ. The CDR3 consists of 17 residues. J was trimmed by 1 base and V by 1 base; bases with no gene match: 5. CDR3 coding DNA: TGCGCCAGCAGCTTGTCCGGGACAGGGGGCCGGAACACTGAAGCTTTCTTT. This codes for CASSLSGTGGRNTEAFF.

The chain uses TRBV7-2 and TRBJ1-2, with no clear D. The germline V gene has CDR1 SGHTA and CDR2 FQGNSA. Between the trimmed V and J ends, which lost 1 base and 8 bases, there was a span of 8 bases. The CDR3 runs 12 residues. This CDR3 reads CASSLGGYGYTF. CDR3 bases: TGTGCCAGCAGCTTAGGAGGCTACGGCTACACCTTC.

V and J are TRBV18 and TRBJ2-2; TRBD2 aligns across 8 bases. The J segment lost 5 bases and the V segment lost 7 bases, leaving 9 bases of the junction unmatched. Germline V gene lookup returns CDR1 KGHSH and CDR2 LQKENI. CDR3 length: 15 amino acids. The CDR3 loop is CASFSSGRWTGELFF. CDR3 in DNA: TGTGCCAGCTTCTCCAGCGGGAGATGGACCGGGGAGCTGTTTTTT.

The rearrangement joins TRBV7-2 to TRBJ2-3; 10 bases agree with TRBD2. The germline CDR1 and CDR2 sequences are SGHTA and FQGNSA. With 2 bases clipped from V and 5 bases from J, the junction kept 13 bases outside the gene matches. This CDR3 spans 18 amino acids. CDR3: CASSLILGASGRIDTQYF. DNA of the CDR3: TGTGCCAGCAGCTTAATCCTCGGGGCTAGCGGGAGAATAGATACGCAGTATTTT.

V usage is TRBV5-1 and J usage is TRBJ1-4; D unclear. The CDR3 loop spans 15 amino acids. Per germline, CDR1 SGHRS and CDR2 YFSETQ. Trimming took 1 base from V and 4 from J, leaving 11 bases between them. CDR3 residues: CASSLNGISNEKLFF. CDR3 DNA: TGCGCCAGCAGCTTGAACGGGATAAGTAATGAAAAACTGTTTTTT.

V usage is TRBV11-1 and J usage is TRBJ1-1; D is unresolved. The CDR3 is 13 residues long. The germline CDR1 and CDR2 sequences are SGHAT and FQDESV (reference sequence). V shed 1 base and J shed 1 base, with 4 bases lying between them. The CDR3 DNA follows: TGTGCCAGCAGCTTAGAAGCGAACACTGAAGCTTTCTTT. Translating gives CASSLEANTEAFF.

The CDR3 region has the DNA TGCGCCAGCAGCTATGGGGAGGGCTTCTCCTACGAGCAGTACTTC. Translation gives CASSYGEGFSYEQYF. The V call is TRBV5-1, the J call TRBJ2-7, with 7 bases that match TRBD2. The germline gives CDR1 SGHRS, CDR2 YFSETQ. Trimming cost V 3 bases and J 0 bases; bases outside gene matches: 6. The CDR3 has 15 residues.

This chain links TRBV7-9 with TRBJ2-1; TRBD2 matches at 8 bases. Germline V gene data show CDR1 as SEHNR and CDR2 as FQNEAQ (reference sequence). J was trimmed by 10 bases and V by 3 bases; bases with no gene match: 11. The CDR3 runs 15 residues. The CDR3 here is CASSFSESGGAEQFF. CDR3 nucleotides: TGTGCCAGCAGCTTTAGCGAGTCCGGGGGGGCGGAGCAGTTCTTC. Using reference TRBV7-9 and TRBJ2-1 for the parts outside the CDR3, the full variable domain is DTGVSQNPRHKITKRGQNVTFRCDPISEHNRLYWYRQTLGQGPEFLTYFQNEAQLEKSRLLSDRFSAERPKGSFSTLEIQRTEQGDSAMYLCASSFSESGGAEQFFGPGTRLTVL.

The chain uses TRBV20-1 and TRBJ2-3, with D hard to call. V shed 3 bases and J shed 5 bases, with 9 bases lying between them. This CDR3 comprises 12 residues. From germline, CDR1 is DFQATT and CDR2 SNEGSKA (reference sequence). CDR3 nucleotide sequence: TGCAGTGCTAGTGACGGAGTAGATACGCAGTATTTT. It codes for CSASDGVDTQYF.

The chain has TRBV3-1 (or the pseudogene TRBV3-2) and TRBJ1-2; tentative D call: TRBD1 (6 bases). This CDR3 spans 13 amino acids. V lost 2 bases and J 8 bases, leaving 12 bases between the germline ends. CDR1 is LGHDT and CDR2 is YNNKEL in the germline V gene (reference sequence). The CDR3, as DNA: TGTGCCAGCAGCCAACAGGGGTGGGCGGGCTACACCTTC. As protein: CASSQQGWAGYTF.

The chain carries TRBV7-9 and TRBJ2-7; D might be TRBD1 (5 bases). Trimming took off 3 bases at V and 1 base at J, with 7 bases between the two ends. This CDR3 comprises 13 residues. The germline V gene has CDR1 SEHNR and CDR2 FQNEAQ (reference sequence). The CDR3 sequence is CASSFDSSYEQYF. The CDR3 nucleotides read TGTGCCAGCAGCTTCGACAGTTCCTACGAGCAGTACTTC.

The CDR3 nucleotides are TGTGCCAGCAGTTACGAGAACGCCAAGTTCTTC. Translating gives CASSYENAKFF. The chain links TRBV6-2 or TRBV6-3 to TRBJ2-1; D uncertain. V was shortened by 2 bases and J by 14 bases, with 10 bases between the two germline ends. This CDR3 spans 11 amino acids. The germline CDR1 and CDR2 sequences are MNHEY and SVGEGT.

The chain couples TRBV6-1 to TRBJ2-2, with D perhaps TRBD2 (5 bases). CDR3 length: 14 residues. The V end lost 1 base, the J end lost 6 bases, and 9 bases lay between the germline ends. The germline V gene encodes CDR1 MNHNS and CDR2 SASEGT. The CDR3 region is CASSEVRASGELFF. CDR3 nucleotides: TGTGCCAGCAGTGAAGTGCGGGCATCCGGGGAGCTGTTTTTT.

The chain is built from TRBV7-9 and TRBJ1-1; 8 bases map to TRBD1. This CDR3 contains 16 residues. V lost 0 bases and J lost 11; bases outside the gene matches: 14. Germline assignment: CDR1 SEHNR and CDR2 FQNEAQ (reference sequence). DNA for the CDR3: TGTGCCAGCAGCTTAGCGGGGGCAGGGGGCGTGTGGTCGGCTTTCTTT. Encoded protein: CASSLAGAGGVWSAFF. Based on the CDR3 plus reference TRBV7-9 and TRBJ1-1, the full variable domain is DTGVSQNPRHKITKRGQNVTFRCDPISEHNRLYWYRQTLGQGPEFLTYFQNEAQLEKSRLLSDRFSAERPKGSFSTLEIQRTEQGDSAMYLCASSLAGAGGVWSAFFGQGTRLTVV.

The rearrangement joins TRBV23-1 to TRBJ1-1; weak D call: TRBD1 (6 bases). TRBV23-1 is an open reading frame whose function is uncertain. The CDR3 spans 12 residues. The V end was cut by 6 bases, the J end by 2 bases, with 7 bases between. The CDR3 loop reads CASRDSNTEAFF. In DNA form, the CDR3 reads TGCGCCAGCAGGGACAGTAACACTGAAGCTTTCTTT.

The CDR3 is CASSLGTVVTF. The CDR3 bases are TGTGCCAGCAGCTTAGGGACAGTAGTCACCTTC. The chain links TRBV11-2 to TRBJ1-2; the D gene is possibly TRBD1 (6 bases). The CDR3 is made up of 11 amino acids. CDR1 is SGHAT, CDR2 FQNNGV, per germline. Trimming pared 1 base from V and 13 bases from J, leaving 10 bases between.

The chain employs TRBV3-1 (or the pseudogene TRBV3-2) and TRBJ1-1; TRBD1 aligns across 8 bases. The CDR3 extends over 17 amino acids. Germline CDR1 reads LGHDT; CDR2 reads YNNKEL (reference sequence). The V segment lost 4 bases and the J segment 2 bases; nucleotides outside the gene matches: 12. CDR3: CASSLPRGTGVNTEAFF. The CDR3 bases are TGTGCCAGCAGCCTACCAAGGGGGACAGGAGTTAACACTGAAGCTTTCTTT.

The V call is TRBV28, the J call TRBJ1-5; D gene uncertain. This CDR3 contains 12 residues. The germline V gene encodes CDR1 MDHEN and CDR2 SYDVKM. The V gene lost 5 bases and the J gene lost 6 bases, with 8 bases spanning the gap. The CDR3 sequence: CASSIGVQPQHF. DNA of the CDR3: TGTGCCAGCAGTATCGGGGTTCAGCCCCAGCATTTT.